This T cell receptor beta chain was captured in a study of blood T cell repertoires in COVID-19. Study as a whole: Both acute and convalescent COVID-19 samples were obtained from the United States, Italy and Spain. Sources were T cells, B-cell-depleted T cells, or PBMCs; the material itself was cDNA or gDNA.

The ends lost 6 bases at V and 2 bases at J; junction bases unmatched: 7. The CDR3 runs to 14 residues. Germline CDR1 reads LNHNV; CDR2 reads YYDKDF (reference sequence). Under the authors' procedure: Estimates of nucleated cell counts were drawn from the amplification of reference gene primers. Method: immunoSEQ multiplex PCR; TCRdb's copy keeps in-frame clones and lacks some. The V and J calls and the clone size are those of that table, but D and trimming were determined from the DNA. There are roughly 100,000 clones in the sample; about 89% occur only once, and around 5.5% lies in the top ten. The sequenced sample consisted of peripheral blood. The receptor comes from a human donor in a cohort sampled during active COVID-19. The rearrangement joins TRBV15 to TRBJ2-7, with TRBD2 matching 7 bases. The CDR3 spells CATSPQRGPYEQYF. In DNA form, the CDR3 reads TGTGCCACCAGTCCCCAGCGGGGCCCCTACGAGCAGTACTTC.